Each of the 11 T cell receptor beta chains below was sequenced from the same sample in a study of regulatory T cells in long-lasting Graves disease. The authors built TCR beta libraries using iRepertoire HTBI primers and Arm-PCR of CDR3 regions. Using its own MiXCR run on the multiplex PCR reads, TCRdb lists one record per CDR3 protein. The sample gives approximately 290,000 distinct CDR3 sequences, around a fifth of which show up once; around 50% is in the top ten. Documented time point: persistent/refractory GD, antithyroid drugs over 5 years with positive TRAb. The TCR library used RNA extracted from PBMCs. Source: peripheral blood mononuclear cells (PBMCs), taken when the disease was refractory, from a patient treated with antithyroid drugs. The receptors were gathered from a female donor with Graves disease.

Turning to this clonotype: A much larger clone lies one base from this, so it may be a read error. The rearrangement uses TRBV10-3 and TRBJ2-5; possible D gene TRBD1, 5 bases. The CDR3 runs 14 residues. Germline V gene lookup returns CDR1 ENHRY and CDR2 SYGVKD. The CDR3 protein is CAISAVQGQEAQYF. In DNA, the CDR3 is TGTGCCATCAGTGCTGTCCAGGGCCAAGAGGCCCAGTACTTC.

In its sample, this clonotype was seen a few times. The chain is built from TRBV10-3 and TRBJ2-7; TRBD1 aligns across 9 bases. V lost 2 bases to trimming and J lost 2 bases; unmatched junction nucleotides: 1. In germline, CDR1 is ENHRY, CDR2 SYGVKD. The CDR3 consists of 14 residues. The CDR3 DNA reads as TGTGCCATCAGTGAGGGGACAGGGCCCTACGAGCAGTACTTC. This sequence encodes CAISEGTGPYEQYF.

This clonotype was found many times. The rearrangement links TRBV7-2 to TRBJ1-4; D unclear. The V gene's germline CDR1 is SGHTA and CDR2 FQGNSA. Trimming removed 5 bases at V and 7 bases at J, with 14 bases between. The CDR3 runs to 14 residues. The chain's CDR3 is CASSLPGRAEKLFF. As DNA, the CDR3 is TGTGCCAGCAGCCTCCCCGGCCGGGCTGAAAAACTGTTTTTT.

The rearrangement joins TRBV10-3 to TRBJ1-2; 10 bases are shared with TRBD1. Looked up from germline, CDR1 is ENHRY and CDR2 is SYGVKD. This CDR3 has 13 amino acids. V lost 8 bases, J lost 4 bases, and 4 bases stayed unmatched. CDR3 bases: TGTGCCATCGGGACAGGGGCCTTCTATGGCTACACCTTC. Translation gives CAIGTGAFYGYTF.

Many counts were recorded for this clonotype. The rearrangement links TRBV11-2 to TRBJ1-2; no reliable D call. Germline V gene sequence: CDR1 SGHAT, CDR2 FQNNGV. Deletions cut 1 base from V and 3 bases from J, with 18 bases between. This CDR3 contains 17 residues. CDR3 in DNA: TGTGCCAGCAGCTTAGGGTCACGGTTGGGAACGGACTATGGCTACACCTTC. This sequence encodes CASSLGSRLGTDYGYTF.

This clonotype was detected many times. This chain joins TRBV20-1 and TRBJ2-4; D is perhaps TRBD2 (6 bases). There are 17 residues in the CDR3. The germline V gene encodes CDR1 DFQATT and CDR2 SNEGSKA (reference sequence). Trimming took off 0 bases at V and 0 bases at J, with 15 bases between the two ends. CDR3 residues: CSARDPSDYLAKNIQYF. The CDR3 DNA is TGCAGTGCTAGAGATCCCTCGGACTATCTAGCCAAAAACATTCAGTACTTC.

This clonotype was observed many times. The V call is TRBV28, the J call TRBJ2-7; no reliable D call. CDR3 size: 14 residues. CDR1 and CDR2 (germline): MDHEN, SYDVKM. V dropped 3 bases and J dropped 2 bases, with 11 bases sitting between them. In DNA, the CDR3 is TGTGCCAGCAGTTTTTTGGGCGCTACCTACGAGCAGTACTTC. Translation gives CASSFLGATYEQYF. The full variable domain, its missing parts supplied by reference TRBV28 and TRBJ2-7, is DVKVTQSSRYLVKRTGEKVFLECVQDMDHENMFWYRQDPGLGLRLIYFSYDVKMKEKGDIPEGYSVSREKKERFSLILESASTNQTSMYLCASSFLGATYEQYFGPGTRLTVT.

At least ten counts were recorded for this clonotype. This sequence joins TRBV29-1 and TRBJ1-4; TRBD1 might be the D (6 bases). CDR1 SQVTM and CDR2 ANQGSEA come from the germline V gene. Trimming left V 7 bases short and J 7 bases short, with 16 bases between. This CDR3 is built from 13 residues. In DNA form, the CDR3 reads TGCAGCGCCGAAGCCGGACAGAGTGAAAAACTGTTTTTT. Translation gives CSAEAGQSEKLFF.

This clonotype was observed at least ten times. This CDR3 reads CASSSHGRFIQETQYF. The CDR3 bases are TGTGCCAGCAGTTCCCATGGGCGGTTTATACAAGAGACCCAGTACTTC. The rearrangement joins TRBV28 to TRBJ2-5; D gene ambiguous. Germline-derived CDR1 and CDR2 are MDHEN and SYDVKM. The CDR3 has 16 amino acids. V lost 4 bases and J lost 2, with 17 bases in between.

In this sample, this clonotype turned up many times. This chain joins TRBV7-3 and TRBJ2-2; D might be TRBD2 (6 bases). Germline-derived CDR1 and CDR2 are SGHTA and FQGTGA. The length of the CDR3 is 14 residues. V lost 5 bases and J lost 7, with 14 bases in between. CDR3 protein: CASSPWIGSGELFF. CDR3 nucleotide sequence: TGTGCCAGCAGCCCATGGATCGGGAGCGGGGAGCTGTTTTTT.

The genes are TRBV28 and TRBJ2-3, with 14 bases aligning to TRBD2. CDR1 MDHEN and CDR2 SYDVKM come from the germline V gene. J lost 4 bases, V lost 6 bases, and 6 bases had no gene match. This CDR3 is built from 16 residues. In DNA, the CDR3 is TGTGCCAGCAGGAGAGGGACTAGCGGGAGTGCAGATACGCAGTATTTT. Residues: CASRRGTSGSADTQYF. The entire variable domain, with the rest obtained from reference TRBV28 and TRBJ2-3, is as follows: DVKVTQSSRYLVKRTGEKVFLECVQDMDHENMFWYRQDPGLGLRLIYFSYDVKMKEKGDIPEGYSVSREKKERFSLILESASTNQTSMYLCASRRGTSGSADTQYFGPGTRLTVL.